A selection of T cell receptor beta chains follows, all from one sample in a study of response to subunit inactivated influenza vaccine. TCRdb independently ran MiXCR on the RT-PCR reads; one entry per CDR3 protein. The sample consists of about 540,000 distinct CDR3 sequences, roughly 23% of them appearing once. These data are also associated with another study on T cells expressing NK-cell markers.

The sequenced sample was CD4+ T cells sorted from PBMCs, obtained less than 13 days after vaccination. The receptors come from a man between 45 and 60 years old who received an inactivated influenza vaccine. CDR3s include the opening cysteine and the closing phenylalanine or tryptophan. D genes are given only for firm matches. Clone size is not always given. Where it is, it says once, few, many or a class for expanded clones.

>TRBV19|-|few|TRBJ1-2
CASSTTGDGRGGYTF
TGTGCCAGTAGTACAACCGGTGACGGACGGGGTGGCTACACCTTC
>TRBV18|TRBD2|-|TRBJ2-2
CASSPPSGTTGELFF
TGTGCCAGCTCACCGCCTAGCGGGACCACCGGGGAGCTGTTTTTT
>TRBV28|-|few|TRBJ1-1
CASIKGGNTEAFF
TGTGCCAGCATCAAGGGTGGTAACACTGAAGCTTTCTTT
>TRBV7-2|TRBD1|-|TRBJ2-7
CASSHRTGGFYEQYF
TGTGCCAGCAGCCACCGGACAGGGGGCTTCTACGAGCAGTACTTC
>TRBV6-6|-|-|TRBJ2-7
CASSYSRGWISYEQYF
TGTGCCAGCAGTTACTCCAGGGGCTGGATCTCCTACGAGCAGTACTTC
>TRBV5-1|-|-|TRBJ2-7
CASSTDLEQYF
TGCGCCAGCAGTACCGACTTGGAGCAGTACTTC
>TRBV4-2|TRBD2|few|TRBJ2-2
CASSQFSAGANTGELFF
TGTGCCAGCAGCCAATTCTCAGCGGGGGCCAACACCGGGGAGCTGTTTTTT
>TRBV27|-|few|TRBJ1-2
CASSKEGRMNYGYTF
TGTGCCAGCAGTAAAGAGGGGCGAATGAACTATGGCTACACCTTC
>TRBV20-1|-|few|TRBJ2-4
CSARAGASDIQYF
TGCAGTGCTAGAGCAGGGGCCAGCGACATTCAGTACTTC
>TRBV20-1|TRBD1|few|TRBJ2-5
CSARGDRVVETQYF
TGCAGTGCGCGAGGGGACAGGGTGGTAGAGACCCAGTACTTC
>TRBV20-1|-|-|TRBJ1-5
CSASSTGTADSNQPQHF
TGCAGTGCTAGCAGCACCGGGACGGCCGATAGCAATCAGCCCCAGCATTTT
>TRBV7-2|-|-|TRBJ2-2
CASSPLGGGELLF
TGTGCCAGCAGCCCGCTAGGGGGAGGGGAGCTGCTTTTT
>TRBV6-1|TRBD1|few|TRBJ2-7
CASRAGQGRTYEQYF
TGTGCCAGCAGAGCGGGACAGGGGCGCACCTACGAGCAGTACTTC
>TRBV5-5|-|-|TRBJ1-1
CASSVTGMGAEAFF
TGTGCCAGCAGCGTTACAGGGATGGGCGCTGAAGCTTTCTTT
>TRBV7-2|-|few|TRBJ2-7
CASSLQGFPTYEQYF
TGTGCCAGCAGCTTACAGGGGTTTCCTACCTACGAGCAGTACTTC
>TRBV29-1|-|-|TRBJ2-1
CSVVLGSSYNEQFF
TGCAGCGTTGTTCTCGGGAGCTCCTACAATGAGCAGTTCTTC
>TRBV2|-|-|TRBJ2-7
CASRETYEQYF
TGTGCCAGCAGGGAAACCTACGAGCAGTACTTC
>TRBV5-4|TRBD2|few|TRBJ2-1
CASSLVAERGNEQFF
TGTGCCAGCAGCTTGGTGGCAGAGCGGGGCAATGAGCAGTTCTTC
>TRBV6-2/TRBV6-3|-|few|TRBJ2-1
CASRLGGLSYNEQFF
TGTGCCAGCCGGCTCGGGGGGCTCTCCTACAATGAGCAGTTCTTC
>TRBV10-3|-|few|TRBJ2-2
CAISEVASGELFF
TGTGCCATCAGTGAGGTCGCTTCCGGGGAGCTGTTTTTT
>TRBV6-5|-|-|TRBJ2-2
CASILRHTGELFF
TGTGCCAGCATACTCCGGCACACCGGGGAGCTGTTTTTT
>TRBV10-3|TRBD1|-|TRBJ2-7
CAISDPGQGAYEQYF
TGTGCCATCAGCGATCCGGGACAGGGGGCCTACGAGCAGTACTTC
>TRBV6-1|TRBD1|few|TRBJ1-6
CASRRGTGSNSPLHF
TGTGCCAGCAGGAGAGGGACAGGGAGCAATTCACCCCTCCACTTT
>TRBV4-1|TRBD1|-|TRBJ2-1
CASSQTLPGQGLLNEQFF
TGCGCCAGCAGCCAAACATTACCGGGACAGGGGTTATTGAATGAGCAGTTCTTC
>TRBV5-6|-|few|TRBJ2-2
CASSRDPGELFF
TGTGCCAGCAGCAGGGACCCCGGGGAGCTGTTTTTT
>TRBV7-2|-|-|TRBJ1-2
CASSPGAVYGYTF
TGTGCCAGCAGCCCCGGAGCCGTTTATGGCTACACCTTC
>TRBV18|-|many|TRBJ2-7
CASSPGTYEQYF
TGTGCCAGCAGCCCCGGGACCTACGAGCAGTACTTC
>TRBV12-3/TRBV12-4|TRBD1|-|TRBJ2-1
CASSHRDRAYNEQFF
TGTGCCAGCAGCCACCGGGACAGGGCCTACAATGAGCAGTTCTTC
>TRBV20-1|-|-|TRBJ2-5
CSADPGGVETQYF
TGCAGTGCTGACCCAGGCGGAGTGGAGACCCAGTACTTC
>TRBV20-1|TRBD2|few|TRBJ2-5
CSAVPIAGTQETQYF
TGCAGTGCCGTGCCCATAGCGGGAACCCAAGAGACCCAGTACTTC
>TRBV28|TRBD2|few|TRBJ2-3
CASGTGTSEMSTDTQYF
TGTGCCAGCGGGACCGGGACTAGCGAGATGAGCACAGATACGCAGTATTTT
>TRBV7-2|-|few|TRBJ2-3
CASKVGISTDTQYF
TGTGCCAGCAAGGTTGGAATAAGCACAGATACGCAGTATTTT
>TRBV10-3|TRBD1|-|TRBJ2-7
CAISEPRTGGVEQYF
TGTGCCATCAGTGAGCCGAGGACAGGGGGCGTCGAGCAGTACTTC
>TRBV3-1|TRBD2|-|TRBJ2-2
CASSQELSGVNTGELFF
TGTGCCAGCAGCCAAGAGCTTAGCGGGGTGAACACCGGGGAGCTGTTTTTT
>TRBV20-1|TRBD1|-|TRBJ2-1
CSARERQGGREQFF
TGCAGTGCTAGGGAAAGACAGGGGGGAAGGGAGCAGTTCTTC
>TRBV5-6|-|-|TRBJ1-1
CASSLSPPENTEAFF
TGTGCCAGCAGCTTGTCTCCTCCGGAGAACACTGAAGCTTTCTTT
>TRBV20-1|-|-|TRBJ2-6
CSARVGAGANVLTF
TGCAGTGCTAGAGTGGGGGCTGGGGCCAACGTCCTGACTTTC
>TRBV7-9|TRBD2|few|TRBJ2-2
CASSLLTSGSGELFF
TGTGCCAGCAGCTTACTAACTAGCGGGAGCGGGGAGCTGTTTTTT
>TRBV12-3/TRBV12-4|-|many|TRBJ2-5
CASSPTGQSQETQYF
TGTGCCAGCAGTCCCACGGGACAATCCCAAGAGACCCAGTACTTC
>TRBV6-1|TRBD1|few|TRBJ1-5
CASSPDRVRDQPQHF
TGTGCCAGCAGTCCCGACAGGGTAAGAGATCAGCCCCAGCATTTT
>TRBV9|TRBD2|-|TRBJ2-3
CASSRGVGVTDTQYF
TGTGCCAGCTCCCGGGGGGTCGGTGTCACAGATACGCAGTATTTT
>TRBV5-5|-|-|TRBJ2-6
CASRDISGANVLTF
TGTGCCAGCAGGGACATCTCTGGGGCCAACGTCCTGACTTTC
>TRBV12-3/TRBV12-4|-|few|TRBJ2-1
CANTRGNEQFF
TGTGCCAACACCCGCGGGAATGAGCAGTTCTTC